The 20 T cell receptor beta chains in this list originate from one sample, sequenced in a study of glioma-infiltrating T cells. TCR alpha and beta CDR3 regions were amplified from RNA using iRepertoire nested multiplex PCR. TCRdb itself ran the multiplex PCR reads through MiXCR, one entry per CDR3 protein. The data show approximately 400,000 distinct CDR3 sequences, more than 35% seen once. Source material: glioma tissue, nonneoplastic brain tissue, or PBMCs (not recorded which). These receptors were collected from a human donor with low-grade glioma or glioblastoma, undergoing nonglioma brain surgery, or in good health (not recorded which).

The V call is TRBV28, the J call TRBJ1-4; possibly TRBD1 for D (5 bases). The V gene's germline CDR1 is MDHEN and CDR2 SYDVKM. This CDR3 has 13 residues. Trimming shortened V by 6 bases and J by 7 bases, and 12 bases separated the two germline ends. The CDR3: CASSSGTVEKLFF. CDR3 sequence (DNA): TGTGCCAGCAGCTCCGGGACGGTTGAAAAACTGTTTTTT. The entire variable domain, with the rest obtained from reference TRBV28 and TRBJ1-4, is as follows: DVKVTQSSRYLVKRTGEKVFLECVQDMDHENMFWYRQDPGLGLRLIYFSYDVKMKEKGDIPEGYSVSREKKERFSLILESASTNQTSMYLCASSSGTVEKLFFGSGTQLSVL.

This clonotype occurred a few times. This CDR3 is CASSERASGRMTDTQYF. Written as DNA, the CDR3 is TGTGCCAGCAGTGAACGGGCTAGCGGGAGGATGACAGATACGCAGTATTTT. The V call is TRBV25-1, the J call TRBJ2-3; 11 nucleotides agree with TRBD2. CDR1 and CDR2 from the germline V gene are MGHDK and SYGVNS. The CDR3 is made up of 17 amino acids. J was trimmed by 3 bases and V by 2 bases; bases with no gene match: 7.

The V gene is TRBV28, the J gene TRBJ2-7, with TRBD2 identical over 8 bases. Germline trimming cut 6 bases from V and 4 bases from J; bases unmatched to any gene: 11. CDR3 length equals 15 residues. CDR1 and CDR2 from the germline V gene are MDHEN and SYDVKM. The CDR3 reads CASSFPAGVKYEQYF. The DNA of the CDR3 is TGTGCCAGCAGCTTCCCAGCGGGAGTAAAATACGAGCAGTACTTC. Filled out from reference TRBV28 and TRBJ2-7, the complete variable domain reads DVKVTQSSRYLVKRTGEKVFLECVQDMDHENMFWYRQDPGLGLRLIYFSYDVKMKEKGDIPEGYSVSREKKERFSLILESASTNQTSMYLCASSFPAGVKYEQYFGPGTRLTVT.

Turning to this clonotype: A much larger clone lies one base from this, so it may be a read error. The chain joins TRBV24-1 to TRBJ1-1; D call uncertain. The germline V gene encodes CDR1 KGHDR and CDR2 SFDVKD. The CDR3 is made up of 11 amino acids. The DNA for the CDR3 is TGTGCCAGCAGTTCACAGCCCAAGCCTTTCTTT. Translating it yields CASSSQPKPFF.

A word on this clonotype: One base away lies a much larger clone, so this may be a sequencing read error. V usage is TRBV27 and J usage is TRBJ1-2; D perhaps matches TRBD1 (5 bases). Deletions cut 2 bases from V and 6 bases from J, with 10 bases between. This CDR3 has 13 residues. Germline-derived CDR1 and CDR2 are MNHEY and SMNVEV (reference sequence). The CDR3 reads CASSLAGRNGYTF. Written as DNA, the CDR3 is TGTGCCAGCAGTTTAGCAGGGAGGAATGGCTACACCTTC.

In this sample, this clonotype turned up many times. The chain has TRBV27 and TRBJ2-2; TRBD1 is a possible D gene (5 bases). From germline, CDR1 is MNHEY and CDR2 SMNVEV (reference sequence). Trimming took off 2 bases at V and 2 bases at J, with 12 bases between the two ends. The CDR3 covers 16 residues. CDR3 nucleotides: TGTGCCAGCAGTTTAATAGGCAGGGTCAACACCGGGGAGCTGTTTTTT. Encoded protein: CASSLIGRVNTGELFF.

This clonotype was observed at least ten times. This sequence joins TRBV6-5 and TRBJ2-1; 10 bases agree with TRBD2. Germline loops: CDR1 MNHEY, CDR2 SVGAGI. Germline trimming cut 2 bases from V and 4 bases from J; bases unmatched to any gene: 8. The CDR3 extends over 17 amino acids. CDR3 sequence (DNA): TGTGCCAGCAGTTACAACCCTAGCGGGAGTTTGTACAATGAGCAGTTCTTC. Translated, it gives CASSYNPSGSLYNEQFF.

The CDR3 nucleotides are TGTGCCAGCTCACCGCCCAGGACAGGGGCTATGGATACGCAGTATTTT. It specifies CASSPPRTGAMDTQYF. This chain joins TRBV18 and TRBJ2-3; 9 positions agree with TRBD1. There are 16 residues in the CDR3. The junction had 10 bases not matched to a gene; V was cut back by 3 bases and J by 6 bases. Germline values: CDR1 KGHSH, CDR2 LQKENI.

This clonotype showed up just once. This chain links TRBV2 with TRBJ2-7; D unclear. Germline V gives CDR1 SNHLY, CDR2 FYNNEI. The CDR3 length is 14 residues. Trimming removed 3 bases at V and 2 bases at J, with 11 bases between. The DNA of the CDR3 is TGTGCCAGCAGTGAGGTGTCCGTGGCCTACGAGCAGTACTTC. Translating gives CASSEVSVAYEQYF.

V usage is TRBV28 and J usage is TRBJ2-7, with 11 nucleotides matching TRBD2. V gave up 6 bases and J gave up 3 bases; unmatched junction bases: 7. This CDR3 spans 15 amino acids. CDR1 and CDR2 from the germline V gene are MDHEN and SYDVKM. The CDR3, as DNA: TGTGCCAGCAGCCCTCGACTAGCGGGATTCTACGAGCAGTACTTC. Protein: CASSPRLAGFYEQYF.

This clonotype was picked up many times. The V and J genes are TRBV7-9 and TRBJ1-4; D may be TRBD1 (6 bases). Germline-derived CDR1 and CDR2 are SEHNR and FQNEAQ (reference sequence). The CDR3 totals 16 residues. V was pared by 5 bases and J by 7 bases, with 20 bases between. Here the CDR3 reads CASSRPFRGRSEKLFF. CDR3 nucleotide sequence: TGTGCCAGCAGCCGGCCCTTTCGGGGGCGGAGTGAAAAACTGTTTTTT.

The CDR3 sequence: CASSFRRTGGGDTQYF. The CDR3 bases are TGTGCCAGCAGCTTCCGTCGGACAGGCGGAGGGGATACGCAGTATTTT. The rearrangement links TRBV7-2 to TRBJ2-3, with a possible D match to TRBD1 (7 bases). The germline V gene has CDR1 SGHTA and CDR2 FQGNSA. V lost 3 bases, J lost 6 bases, and 19 bases lay in between. CDR3 length equals 16 residues.

This chain links TRBV3-1 with TRBJ1-1, with 12 bases matching TRBD1. V dropped 1 base and J dropped 3; count of bases not matched to a gene: 9. The germline V gene has CDR1 LGHDT and CDR2 YNNKEL (reference sequence). CDR3 length: 18 amino acids. The CDR3 nucleotides read TGTGCCAGCAGCCAAGGGTCCGGGACAGGGGGCCAATACACTGAAGCTTTCTTT. It yields the protein CASSQGSGTGGQYTEAFF.

The chain has TRBV4-3 and TRBJ2-1, with TRBD2 matching 12 bases. Germline trimming cut 4 bases from V and 4 bases from J; bases unmatched to any gene: 5. Per the germline V gene, CDR1 is LGHNA and CDR2 is YSLEER. The CDR3 covers 16 residues. In DNA, the CDR3 is TGCGCCAGCAGCCGCTCTAGCGGGAGGGGTTACAATGAGCAGTTCTTC. It yields the protein CASSRSSGRGYNEQFF.

V gene TRBV19 combines with J gene TRBJ2-7, with 8 bases lining up with TRBD1. The CDR3 consists of 15 residues. Per germline, CDR1 LNHDA and CDR2 SQIVND (reference sequence). Trimming took 5 bases from V and 2 from J; bases not matched to a gene: 8. The CDR3 reads CASSAGQGFAYEQYF. The CDR3 DNA is TGTGCCAGTAGTGCAGGACAGGGTTTCGCCTACGAGCAGTACTTC.

Worth noting for this clonotype: One end of the junction is discordant with germline, which a read error may explain. The chain recombines TRBV27 with TRBJ2-7, with 7 nucleotides matching TRBD1. This CDR3 has 13 residues. Germline V gene data show CDR1 as MNHEY and CDR2 as SMNVEV (reference sequence). The CDR3, as DNA: TGTGCCGGCAGTTTATTTGACAGGGTTGAGCAGTACTTC. Encoded protein: CAGSLFDRVEQYF.

A few counts support this clonotype. The rearrangement uses TRBV20-1 and TRBJ2-5, with 9 bases aligning to TRBD1. The CDR3 is made up of 12 amino acids. Trimming removed 6 bases from V and 5 bases from J; junction bases left unmatched: 4. In germline, CDR1 is DFQATT, CDR2 SNEGSKA (reference sequence). CDR3 nucleotides: TGCAGTGCGGGACAGGGATGGGAGACCCAGTACTTC. Protein product: CSAGQGWETQYF.

The chain couples TRBV5-8 to TRBJ1-1; 7 nucleotides align to TRBD1. CDR3 length: 13 residues. Germline V gives CDR1 SGHTS, CDR2 YDEGEE. V shed 2 bases, J shed 6 bases, and the junction held 4 bases outside the gene matches. The CDR3 bases are TGTGCCAGCAGCTTTGGGACAGTCCCTGAAGCTTTCTTT. Translation: CASSFGTVPEAFF.

This clonotype has only a few counts. The V gene is TRBV14, the J gene TRBJ2-3, with D unresolved. The CDR3 totals 14 residues. Trimming left V 1 base short and J 4 bases short, with 9 bases between. Germline values: CDR1 SGHDN, CDR2 FVKESK. The CDR3 loop is CASSQAGVADTQYF. In nucleotides, the CDR3 is TGTGCCAGCAGCCAAGCAGGTGTAGCAGATACGCAGTATTTT.

The V and J genes are TRBV11-2 and TRBJ2-1, with 9 bases identical to TRBD2. The germline CDR1 and CDR2 sequences are SGHAT and FQNNGV. The CDR3 runs 15 residues. V lost 7 bases and J lost 5; bases outside the gene matches: 9. The CDR3 sequence is CASNHGLASHNEQFF. In DNA, the CDR3 is TGTGCCAGCAACCATGGACTAGCGTCCCACAATGAGCAGTTCTTC.